Shown below are 15 T cell receptor beta chains from a single sample sequenced in a study of T cells after yellow fever vaccination. TCRdb passed the 5' RACE reads through MiXCR, listing each CDR3 protein once. Altogether around 360,000 distinct CDR3 sequences are present, 11% being singletons, with the ten largest covering roughly 18%. Sequencing was performed on PBMCs, taken on the day of the first yellow fever vaccination. These receptors were obtained from a man aged 18 to 29 who received the YFV17D yellow fever vaccine.

This clonotype came up many times. The chain has TRBV4-1 and TRBJ1-4; unclear D gene. The germline CDR1 and CDR2 sequences are MGHRA and YSYEKL. This CDR3 has 14 amino acids. V gave up 2 bases and J gave up 5 bases, with 9 bases separating them. CDR3 in DNA: TGCGCCAGCAGCCAATCGGAGTTAAATGAAAAACTGTTTTTT. As protein: CASSQSELNEKLFF.

V is TRBV12-3 or TRBV12-4 and J is TRBJ2-5; D possibly corresponds to TRBD1 (7 bases). Trimming stripped 4 bases from V and 5 bases from J, with 20 bases between. This CDR3 contains 16 residues. The CDR3 coding sequence is TGTGCCAGCAGTTCTGGGGGTGGCGGGACAGTCGAGACCCAGTACTTC. This gives the protein CASSSGGGGTVETQYF.

The chain uses TRBV12-3 or TRBV12-4 and TRBJ1-6; TRBD1 might be the D (5 bases). V was cut by 6 bases and J by 7 bases, with 22 bases left in between. The CDR3 covers 17 residues. The DNA of the CDR3 is TGTGCCAGCAGAGCTCAGGGTGTGGTCTTATCGAATTCACCCCTCCACTTT. It yields the protein CASRAQGVVLSNSPLHF.

The sample holds a few counts of this clonotype. The V call is TRBV7-9, the J call TRBJ2-3, with D perhaps TRBD1 (5 bases). The length of the CDR3 is 14 residues. Germline CDR1 reads SEHNR; CDR2 reads FQNEAQ (reference sequence). Trimming took 5 bases from V and 5 from J, leaving 14 bases between them. The CDR3 region is CASSPSRVGDTQYF. The CDR3 coding sequence is TGTGCCAGCAGCCCCTCCAGGGTTGGAGATACGCAGTATTTT. The full variable domain, in which reference TRBV7-9 and TRBJ2-3 provide the parts outside the CDR3, is DTGVSQNPRHKITKRGQNVTFRCDPISEHNRLYWYRQTLGQGPEFLTYFQNEAQLEKSRLLSDRFSAERPKGSFSTLEIQRTEQGDSAMYLCASSPSRVGDTQYFGPGTRLTVL.

The chain is built from TRBV29-1 and TRBJ2-7; D possibly matches TRBD1 or TRBD2 (5 bases each). V lost 7 bases and J lost 0, with 16 bases in between. The CDR3 length is 14 residues. Germline values: CDR1 SQVTM, CDR2 ANQGSEA. CDR3 in amino acids: CSAGSGTVSYEQYF. The CDR3 nucleotides are TGCAGCGCTGGATCCGGGACGGTCTCCTACGAGCAGTACTTC.

The chain links TRBV19 to TRBJ2-3; 7 bases agree with TRBD2. With 6 bases clipped from V and 3 bases from J, the junction kept 9 bases outside the gene matches. This CDR3 region has 15 residues. Germline V CDR1 and CDR2: LNHDA, SQIVND (reference sequence). The CDR3, as DNA: TGTGCCAGTAGGTTGTCGGCAGCGGGGACAGATACGCAGTATTTT. This encodes CASRLSAAGTDTQYF.

This clonotype was observed a handful of times. The J gene is TRBJ1-1, the V gene TRBV20-1; D unclear. V shed 5 bases and J shed 6 bases, with 16 bases lying between them. CDR1 and CDR2 (germline): DFQATT, SNEGSKA (reference sequence). This CDR3 has 13 residues. This chain's CDR3 is CSAPPAGYAEAFF. The CDR3, as DNA: TGCAGTGCTCCACCTGCGGGGTACGCTGAAGCTTTCTTT.

This clonotype has ten or more counts. The chain combines TRBV7-8 with TRBJ2-5, with 7 nucleotides matching TRBD2. There are 15 residues in the CDR3. The V segment lost 1 base and the J segment 5 bases; nucleotides outside the gene matches: 7. Germline V gene data show CDR1 as SGHVS and CDR2 as FQNEAQ. CDR3 in amino acids: CASSLGSAGRETQYF. CDR3 DNA sequence: TGTGCCAGCAGCTTAGGGTCAGCGGGGAGGGAGACCCAGTACTTC.

In its sample, this clonotype was seen a few times. The V call is TRBV7-6, the J call TRBJ2-5, with D unresolved. The germline V and J ends were trimmed by 6 bases and 0 bases, with 11 bases remaining between them. The length of the CDR3 is 14 residues. CDR1 and CDR2 from the germline V gene are SGHVS and FNYEAQ. The CDR3 spells CASSFSADQETQYF. In DNA, the CDR3 is TGTGCCAGCAGTTTTTCGGCCGACCAAGAGACCCAGTACTTC.

V usage is TRBV12-3 or TRBV12-4 and J usage is TRBJ2-1; TRBD2 agrees at 11 bases. CDR3 size: 15 residues. With 6 bases clipped from V and 8 bases from J, the junction kept 9 bases outside the gene matches. The CDR3 DNA is TGTGCCAGCAGAAGGAATAGCGGGGGGGTACATGAGCAGTTCTTC. Protein: CASRRNSGGVHEQFF.

This clonotype was detected a few times. The chain has TRBV7-9 and TRBJ2-7, with 7 positions matching TRBD2. Germline-derived CDR1 and CDR2 are SEHNR and FQNEAQ (reference sequence). The CDR3 covers 15 residues. Losses at the gene ends were 2 bases for V and 5 bases for J; bases not matched to a gene: 9. In DNA form, the CDR3 reads TGTGCCAGCAGCTTACCGACAGTCCGGGGGGACGAGCAGTACTTC. Translation gives CASSLPTVRGDEQYF. The complete variable domain, with remaining parts taken from reference TRBV7-9 and TRBJ2-7, reads DTGVSQNPRHKITKRGQNVTFRCDPISEHNRLYWYRQTLGQGPEFLTYFQNEAQLEKSRLLSDRFSAERPKGSFSTLEIQRTEQGDSAMYLCASSLPTVRGDEQYFGPGTRLTVT.

This clonotype has a count of ten or more. The chain carries TRBV12-3 or TRBV12-4 and TRBJ2-1, with 7 bases that match TRBD2. The CDR3 runs 18 residues. Trimming removed 3 bases from V and 8 bases from J; junction bases left unmatched: 19. DNA of the CDR3: TGTGCCAGCAGTTTCAATTGGGGGGGGGACTCGGCGGGCCATGAGCAGTTCTTC. Its translation is CASSFNWGGDSAGHEQFF.

This clonotype was picked up a small number of times. The chain links TRBV10-3 to TRBJ2-7; tentative D call: TRBD2 (6 bases). V was pared by 8 bases and J by 0 bases, with 8 bases between. CDR3 length: 12 residues. The germline CDR1 and CDR2 sequences are ENHRY and SYGVKD. The CDR3 is CAILANSYEQYF. The DNA of the CDR3 is TGTGCCATCCTAGCGAACTCCTACGAGCAGTACTTC.

The rearrangement links TRBV4-3 to TRBJ2-7; tentatively, D is TRBD1 (5 bases). From germline, CDR1 is LGHNA and CDR2 YSLEER. The V gene lost 0 bases and the J gene lost 0 bases, with 18 bases spanning the gap. This CDR3 spans 18 amino acids. The CDR3 loop reads CASSQDPGVGRDSYEQYV. CDR3 bases: TGCGCCAGCAGCCAAGATCCCGGCGTGGGCAGGGACTCCTACGAGCAGTACGTC.

Many counts were recorded for this clonotype. This chain connects TRBV5-1 to TRBJ2-4; no reliable D call. The CDR3 consists of 13 residues. Germline loops: CDR1 SGHRS, CDR2 YFSETQ. V lost 7 bases, J lost 0 bases, and 8 bases lay in between. The CDR3 nucleotides read TGCGCCAGCTCAACAGTAGCCAAAAACATTCAGTACTTC. This translates into CASSTVAKNIQYF.